Detailed here is one TCR beta chain. This clone was observed once. It has no known antigen specificity. The sample holds no much larger clone one base away, and base qualities are not on file. According to the study, the label for this sample's time point signals: cycle 1 day 1 (C1D1), immediately before nivolumab initiation. Every trial patient had relapsed after autologous stem cell transplantation, and cohorts A, B and C differed in prior brentuximab vedotin exposure. The trial cohort comprised about 60 patients with relapsed/refractory classical Hodgkin lymphoma whose best overall responses were complete response, partial response or progressive disease. In the multi-cohort phase II CheckMate 205 trial, trial patients received single-agent nivolumab. An independent review committee assessed best overall response by applying the 2007 International Working Group response criteria. PBMCs from the trial were collected at three points: immediately before nivolumab initiation (C1D1), and during therapy at cycle 2 day 1 and cycle 4 day 1. After peripheral blood was drawn into 8 mL Vacutainer Cell Preparation Tubes, PBMCs were isolated by centrifugation and then cryopreserved.

The CDR3 starts with the cysteine, ends with the phenylalanine, and has 15 residues. Solely the CDR3 DNA is kept, with 45 bases framed from the first base. Based on the germline V gene (reference sequence), the CDR1 and CDR2 sequences are LNHDA and SQIVND. At the junction V is shortened by 5 bases and J by 4 bases; bases outside the gene matches: 9. The Qiagen DNeasy kit was used to extract genomic DNA both from unsorted PBMCs and from the negatively selected CD4+ and CD8+ fractions. TCR beta CDR3 regions were amplified by immunoSEQ multiplex PCR using primers annealing to V and J segments. Amplification bias was minimized using a synthetic immune receptor repertoire, and residual bias was removed computationally after sequencing. The published analysis was carried out like this. Repertoire diversity was quantified as the Shannon entropy index using custom Python scripts. Unsorted, CD4+ and CD8+ repertoires were analyzed separately, except in combined analyses where CD4+ and CD8+ sequences were merged in silico. Clonal expansion was defined as a frequency increase of at least 2-fold after treatment compared with C1D1, and clones undetected at baseline were assigned a pseudocount of 0.5. Singleton clones were defined as clones with 0 or 1 copy at C1D1, and non-singleton clones were defined as clones with 2 or more copies. Clones expanded in unsorted samples were annotated as CD4+, CD8+ or unknown by matching protein sequences in sorted samples from the same patient. Wilcoxon tests on paired samples were used to test changes in diversity from C1D1 to C4D1. This is the immuneACCESS table as TCRdb keeps it, with only in-frame sequences that have V and J called. A part of the clones is gone; compared with another copy, unresolved V genes explain less than half, and the rest is unexplained. V and J calls plus clone size are reproduced from that table; the DNA served to infer D and trimming. A total of under 30,000 clones appear in this sample, roughly two thirds of them only once. The ten largest clones take up about a sixth of the sample.

This sample was included in a study of PD-1 blockade in classical Hodgkin lymphoma (dated by TCRdb to the early 2020s). Regarding the complete study: Nivolumab dosing was 3 mg/kg intravenously every 2 weeks, continuing until either disease progression or unacceptable toxicity. To define a peripheral blood immune signature of response to PD-1 blockade in classical Hodgkin lymphoma, the study combined TCR beta sequencing with CyTOF.

What the study reported, not specific to this receptor: Lower diversity was observed in patients in whom nivolumab was started less than 1 year after ASCT, and these patients were excluded from later analyses so that confounding by immune reconstitution would be avoided. Baseline diversity similar to that of newly diagnosed patients was observed in trial patients achieving complete response, whereas significantly lower diversity was observed in partial responders and progressors. Only a single clinical trial cohort was studied, and what caused the repertoire differences, possibly disease activity or prior therapy, remained undefined. By C4D1, a significant rise was seen in CD4+ TCR diversity but not in CD8+ TCR diversity (p=0.0027 vs p=0.16), and the rise was most apparent among complete responders (p=0.02). Newly diagnosed patients were reported to have lower baseline TCR diversity than healthy donors, and relapsed/refractory patients were reported to have lower baseline TCR diversity still.

Recombination joined TRBV19 with TRBJ1-2, with 8 central nucleotides matching TRBD1. The receptor comes from a human donor with classical Hodgkin lymphoma. This material consisted of peripheral blood mononuclear cells (PBMCs), taken at baseline. The CDR3 region: CASSDPGGFGYGYTF. The DNA is as follows: TGTGCCAGTAGTGACCCAGGGGGCTTTGGCTATGGCTACACCTTC. Beyond the CDR3, the reference TRBV19 and TRBJ1-2 genes provide the residues; the full variable domain reads: DGGITQSPKYLFRKEGQNVTLSCEQNLNHDAMYWYRQDPGQGLRLIYYSQIVNDFQKGDIAEGYSVSREKKESFPLTVTSAQKNPTAFYLCASSDPGGFGYGYTFGSGTRLTVV.